The T cell receptor beta chain described here comes from a study of patients and donors after allogeneic stem cell transplantation. One entry per CDR3 protein results from TCRdb running MiXCR on the RT-PCR reads. Among 390,000 or so distinct CDR3 sequences listed, around 16% were seen once. This clonotype was recorded at least ten times. The V and J ends lost 5 bases and 7 bases respectively, with 12 bases between them. The CDR3 extends over 14 amino acids. The sequenced material came from blood, either unsorted or a sorted T cell fraction (not recorded which). This sequence originates from a human donor who was either an allogeneic HSCT recipient or a stem cell or donor lymphocyte infusion donor (not recorded which). It is not recorded whose cells these are; they may come from a transplant donor. J is TRBJ1-6 and V is TRBV12-3 or TRBV12-4; weak D call: TRBD1 (5 bases). CDR3 bases: TGTGCCAGCAGTCTCGGGGGAGAGAATTCACCCCTCCACTTT. It translates to CASSLGGENSPLHF.